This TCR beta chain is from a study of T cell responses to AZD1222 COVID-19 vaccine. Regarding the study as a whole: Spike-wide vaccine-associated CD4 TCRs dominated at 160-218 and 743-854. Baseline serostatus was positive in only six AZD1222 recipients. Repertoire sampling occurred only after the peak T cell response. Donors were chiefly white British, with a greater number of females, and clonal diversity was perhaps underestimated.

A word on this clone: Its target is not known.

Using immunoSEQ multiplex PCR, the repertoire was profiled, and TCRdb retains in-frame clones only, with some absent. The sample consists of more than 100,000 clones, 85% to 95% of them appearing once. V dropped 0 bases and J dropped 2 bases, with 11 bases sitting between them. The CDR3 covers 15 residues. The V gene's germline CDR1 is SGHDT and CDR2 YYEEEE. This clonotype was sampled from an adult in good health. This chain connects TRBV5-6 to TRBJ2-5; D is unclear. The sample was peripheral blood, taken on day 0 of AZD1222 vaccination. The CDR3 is CASSLAPGSQETQYF. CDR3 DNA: TGTGCCAGCAGCTTGGCCCCCGGGTCTCAAGAGACCCAGTACTTC.